The 18 T cell receptor beta chains below all came from one sample that was sequenced in a study of T cell changes during pregnancy in multiple sclerosis. Profiled with immunoSEQ multiplex PCR; TCRdb holds only in-frame clones, not every one. The table has tens of thousands of clones, 70% to 90% seen once. The sample here was peripheral blood, taken after pregnancy. These receptors originate from a female donor with multiple sclerosis, enrolled in a pregnancy study.

The CDR3 protein is CASSWTGEQPQHF. CDR3 coding DNA: TGTGCCAGCAGTTGGACAGGAGAGCAGCCCCAGCATTTT. The chain combines TRBV6-5 with TRBJ1-5; the match to TRBD1 covers 7 bases. The length of the CDR3 is 13 residues. J lost 7 bases, V lost 4 bases, and 4 bases had no gene match. In germline, CDR1 is MNHEY, CDR2 SVGAGI.

The genes are TRBV19 and TRBJ1-3; perhaps TRBD1 as D (5 bases). CDR1 and CDR2 (germline): LNHDA, SQIVND (reference sequence). Trimming took off 3 bases at V and 0 bases at J, with 18 bases between the two ends. CDR3 length equals 18 residues. In nucleotides, the CDR3 is TGTGCCAGTAGTATCTTGCAACAGGACCGATTCTCTGGAAACACCATATATTTT. Translated: CASSILQQDRFSGNTIYF.

The rearrangement joins TRBV27 to TRBJ1-1; weak D call: TRBD1 (6 bases). The CDR3 length is 16 residues. Germline V CDR1 and CDR2: MNHEY, SMNVEV (reference sequence). Trimming took off 5 bases at V and 2 bases at J, with 18 bases between the two ends. The CDR3, as DNA: TGTGCCAGCAGTCCCATCCTCACAGGGTACAACACTGAAGCTTTCTTT. Protein: CASSPILTGYNTEAFF.

The J gene is TRBJ2-2, the V gene TRBV5-4; TRBD1 matches at 10 bases. Germline loops: CDR1 SGHNT, CDR2 YYREEE (reference sequence). CDR3 length: 16 residues. V lost 4 bases to trimming and J lost 7 bases; unmatched junction nucleotides: 10. CDR3 region: CASSRPGQGSNGELFF. The CDR3 DNA follows: TGTGCCAGCAGCCGACCGGGACAGGGGAGTAACGGGGAGCTGTTTTTT.

The chain recombines TRBV6-5 with TRBJ2-5; TRBD2 might be the D (5 bases). The V gene lost 5 bases and the J gene lost 3 bases, with 7 bases spanning the gap. CDR1 MNHEY and CDR2 SVGAGI come from the germline V gene. This CDR3 has 12 residues. The CDR3 bases are TGTGCCAGCAGTCCCGGGGAAGAGACCCAGTACTTC. This encodes CASSPGEETQYF.

The table lists this clone with a few counts. The gene calls are TRBV29-1 and TRBJ1-1; the match to TRBD1 covers 9 bases. Germline CDR1 and CDR2: SQVTM and ANQGSEA. V lost 7 bases to trimming and J lost 5 bases; unmatched junction nucleotides: 8. The CDR3 length is 13 residues. CDR3 region: CSARDREGTEAFF. The CDR3 DNA reads as TGCAGCGCCAGGGACAGGGAAGGAACTGAAGCTTTCTTT. Full variable domain (remainder filled in from reference TRBV29-1 and TRBJ1-1): SAVISQKPSRDICQRGTSLTIQCQVDSQVTMMFWYRQQPGQSLTLIATANQGSEATYESGFVIDKFPISRPNLTFSTLTVSNMSPEDSSIYLCSARDREGTEAFFGQGTRLTVV.

The chain combines TRBV30 with TRBJ2-1; 7 nucleotides agree with TRBD2. V shed 4 bases, J shed 2 bases, and the junction held 2 bases outside the gene matches. CDR3 length: 13 residues. Germline CDR1 reads GTSNPN; CDR2 reads SVGIG (reference sequence). The chain's CDR3 is CAWNGGAYNEQFF. The CDR3 bases are TGTGCCTGGAATGGGGGGGCCTACAATGAGCAGTTCTTC. Using reference TRBV30 and TRBJ2-1 for the parts outside the CDR3, the full variable domain is SQTIHQWPATLVQPVGSPLSLECTVEGTSNPNLYWYRQAAGRGLQLLFYSVGIGQISSEVPQNLSASRPQDRQFILSSKKLLLSDSGFYLCAWNGGAYNEQFFGPGTRLTVL.

The chain carries TRBV4-3 and TRBJ2-3; D not certain. The length of the CDR3 is 13 residues. Trimming cost V 3 bases and J 3 bases, with 7 bases left between them. Germline lookup yields CDR1 LGHNA and CDR2 YSLEER. DNA of the CDR3: TGCGCCAGCAGCCATAGTGCGACAGATACGCAGTATTTT. This encodes CASSHSATDTQYF.

This chain's CDR3 is CASQPTGLQETQYF. The CDR3, as DNA: TGTGCCAGCCAGCCGACAGGGCTTCAAGAGACCCAGTACTTC. The rearrangement joins TRBV28 to TRBJ2-5; 7 nucleotides agree with TRBD1. The trim removed 8 bases at V and 2 bases at J, leaving 8 bases unmatched. This CDR3 is 14 amino acids long. Germline V gene lookup returns CDR1 MDHEN and CDR2 SYDVKM. The variable domain in full, completed from reference TRBV28 and TRBJ2-5, reads DVKVTQSSRYLVKRTGEKVFLECVQDMDHENMFWYRQDPGLGLRLIYFSYDVKMKEKGDIPEGYSVSREKKERFSLILESASTNQTSMYLCASQPTGLQETQYFGPGTRLLVL.

V is TRBV6-1 and J is TRBJ2-5; 9 nucleotides align to TRBD1. The junction had 5 bases not matched to a gene; V was cut back by 5 bases and J by 1 base. This CDR3 is built from 15 residues. Germline CDR1 reads MNHNS; CDR2 reads SASEGT. The CDR3 here is CASSIAGQGQETQYF. The CDR3 DNA reads TGTGCCAGCAGTATTGCGGGACAGGGCCAAGAGACCCAGTACTTC.

This rearrangement joins TRBV14 to TRBJ1-1; weak D call: TRBD1 (5 bases). CDR1 and CDR2 (germline): SGHDN, FVKESK. This CDR3 region has 11 residues. Trimming left V 5 bases short and J 7 bases short, with 8 bases between. CDR3 in amino acids: CASSGAYEAFF. DNA of the CDR3: TGTGCCAGCAGCGGGGCTTATGAAGCTTTCTTT. Full variable domain (remainder filled in from reference TRBV14 and TRBJ1-1): EAGVTQFPSHSVIEKGQTVTLRCDPISGHDNLYWYRRVMGKEIKFLLHFVKESKQDESGMPNNRFLAERTGGTYSTLKVQPAELEDSGVYFCASSGAYEAFFGQGTRLTVV.

The table lists this clone with a count of one. V is TRBV14 and J is TRBJ2-7, with 7 bases fitting TRBD1. There are 15 residues in the CDR3. Germline assignment: CDR1 SGHDN and CDR2 FVKESK. The V and J ends lost 3 bases and 2 bases, in that order; junction bases with no gene match: 7. The CDR3 bases are TGTGCCAGCAGCCAGATGACAGGGTATACCTACGAGCAGTACTTC. This codes for CASSQMTGYTYEQYF.

The chain is built from TRBV30 and TRBJ1-4; the D gene is possibly TRBD1 (5 bases). V shed 0 bases and J shed 3 bases, with 14 bases lying between them. CDR3 length: 16 residues. Germline lookup yields CDR1 GTSNPN and CDR2 SVGIG (reference sequence). CDR3 residues: CAWSVGWQGPNEKLFF. The CDR3 DNA is TGTGCCTGGAGTGTAGGGTGGCAGGGTCCTAATGAAAAACTGTTTTTT.

The chain uses TRBV15 and TRBJ1-1; maybe TRBD1 (5 bases). The CDR3 totals 16 residues. The germline V gene has CDR1 LNHNV and CDR2 YYDKDF (reference sequence). V lost 4 bases and J lost 2, with 17 bases in between. CDR3 region: CATSTGAGGINTEAFF. The CDR3 DNA reads as TGTGCCACCAGCACCGGGGCCGGGGGGATAAACACTGAAGCTTTCTTT.

The J gene is TRBJ1-6, the V gene TRBV27, with D unresolved. Germline V gives CDR1 MNHEY, CDR2 SMNVEV (reference sequence). The CDR3 sequence is 13 residues long. Trimming left V 6 bases short and J 6 bases short, with 9 bases between. The CDR3 coding sequence is TGTGCCAGCAGATCTGAGATTAATTCACCCCTCCACTTT. Translating it yields CASRSEINSPLHF.

This chain connects TRBV7-9 to TRBJ1-4; 7 bases map to TRBD1. Germline V gene data show CDR1 as SEHNR and CDR2 as FQNEAQ (reference sequence). The CDR3 has 13 residues. The junction had 11 bases not matched to a gene; V was cut back by 11 bases and J by 8 bases. The CDR3 spells CAGAGQEGEKLFF. The CDR3 DNA reads TGTGCCGGGGCCGGACAGGAAGGAGAAAAACTGTTTTTT.

This rearrangement joins TRBV29-1 to TRBJ2-1, with TRBD1 matching 7 bases. The CDR3 has 15 residues. CDR1 is SQVTM, CDR2 ANQGSEA, per germline. V shed 7 bases, J shed 3 bases, and the junction held 12 bases outside the gene matches. The CDR3 DNA sequence: TGCAGCGCCCGAGGGGGCCTGAGGGGCTACAATGAGCAGTTCTTC. It is translated as CSARGGLRGYNEQFF.

V usage is TRBV19 and J usage is TRBJ1-5; no definite D call. From germline, CDR1 is LNHDA and CDR2 SQIVND (reference sequence). With 5 bases removed from V and 10 bases from J, the gap between germline ends came to 15 bases. CDR3 length: 13 residues. CDR3 in DNA: TGTGCCAGTAGTGCCTCACTTTCTCAACCCCAGCATTTT. This codes for CASSASLSQPQHF.